The present entry profiles one TCR beta chain with its context. Its antigen remains unknown. Mismatch with germline at one junction end may stem from a read error. In germline, CDR1 is LGHNA, CDR2 YSLEER. The CDR3 length is 15 residues. The data derive from a study of blood T cells in healthy people across ages. Primers used in a second PCR of roughly 6 to 12 cycles were a sample-barcoded 5' primer and a J-beta primer mix. A template-switch adaptor containing 12 random nucleotides labeled each cDNA molecule. TCRdb re-called the 5' RACE reads through MiXCR, storing one row per CDR3 protein. This table has 950,000 to 1,200,000 distinct CDR3 sequences, 35% to 40% appearing once. Study results and limitations: Both higher diversity and more naive CD4+ cells marked long-lived donors when set against aged donors. It was not possible, with unsorted PBMCs, to conclusively compare naive and antigen-experienced cells.

In terms of origin and age, donors were healthy Caucasian individuals from Russia aged roughly 6 to 95. The chain is built from TRBV4-3 and TRBJ1-5; unclear D gene. The sample was blood. This TCR derives from a man between 18 and 35 years old in good health. The CDR3 DNA reads as TGCGCCAGCAGCCAAGGGATTTTTAGCAGTCAGCCCCAGCATTTT. This sequence encodes CASSQGIFSSQPQHF.